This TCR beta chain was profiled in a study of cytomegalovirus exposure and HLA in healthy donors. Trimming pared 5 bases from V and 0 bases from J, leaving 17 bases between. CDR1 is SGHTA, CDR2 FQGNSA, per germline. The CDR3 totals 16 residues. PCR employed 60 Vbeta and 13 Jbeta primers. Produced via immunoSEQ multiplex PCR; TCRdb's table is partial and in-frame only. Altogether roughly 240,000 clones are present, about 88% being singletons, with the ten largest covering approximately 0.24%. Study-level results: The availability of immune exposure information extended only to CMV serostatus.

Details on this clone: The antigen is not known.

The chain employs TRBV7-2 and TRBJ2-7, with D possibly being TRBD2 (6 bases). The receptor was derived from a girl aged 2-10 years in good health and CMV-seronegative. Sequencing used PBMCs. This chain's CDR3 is CASSPPEGSRSYEQYF. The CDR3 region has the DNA TGTGCCAGCAGCCCGCCGGAGGGCAGCCGCTCCTACGAGCAGTACTTC.